This TCR beta chain derives from a study of blood T cell repertoires in COVID-19 (dated by TCRdb to between 2020 and 2021). A note on the overall study: Samples covering the acute and convalescent phases of COVID-19 were provided by collaborators in the United States, Italy and Spain. Deeply sampled blood TCRbeta repertoires from subjects exposed to, actively infected with, or recovered from COVID-19 were included in the dataset. A freely available public database, intended as a resource for researchers studying the immune response to SARS-CoV-2, is where the repertoires were released. HLA class I and class II types, where available, came from metadata supplied by the sample provider rather than from assay-based typing. The prospective study material was composed of cDNA or gDNA derived from T cells, B-cell-depleted T cells, or PBMCs. The sample metadata nearly always contained a de-identified subject ID, COVID-19 status, age in years and sex. The samples were drawn from two sources: the first 160 participants of the ongoing ImmuneRACE study, and fewer than 1,500 subjects contributed by 6 global collaborators.

Enrolling through a virtual design, the prospective study's participants ranged in age from roughly 18 to 90 years and lived across roughly 24 United States geographic areas. To assign participants to cohorts, the prospective study relied on clinical history that participants themselves reported in a screening survey and a study questionnaire. Recovered participants in ImmuneRACE Cohort 3 were defined by two consecutive negative NP/OP PCR tests, clearance by a healthcare professional, or resolution of symptoms. In the prospective study, mobile phlebotomists collected whole blood, serum and a nasopharyngeal or oropharyngeal swab from each participant. Additional blood draws and questionnaires over an approximately 2-month period could optionally be provided by prospective study participants. Prospective study blood samples were shipped either frozen or at room temperature before DNA extraction.

The paper's findings and limits, for the study overall: Clinical and demographic metadata were provided uncurated, with the amount varying by source and participant.

TCRbeta CDR3 regions were amplified from genomic DNA using the immunoSEQ Assay, a bias-controlled multiplex PCR. On the study's bioinformatics: The number of nucleated cells in each sample was estimated by amplification of reference gene primers within the assay. To quantify the absolute abundance of each unique TCRbeta CDR3 rearrangement, sequence reads were collapsed and filtered. For each sample, productive Simpson clonality was calculated by taking the square root of Simpson's diversity index across productive rearrangements. Entries here come from immuneACCESS through TCRdb and include only in-frame sequences with V and J called. Some clones fail to appear in such tables; in the studies checked, an unresolved V gene covers under half of the shortfall, and the cause of the remainder is unknown. V and J calls plus clone size are reproduced from that table; the DNA served to infer D and trimming. This sample is represented by fewer than 400,000 clones; about nine tenths of them were singletons. The biggest ten clones account for roughly 4.5% of the sample.

Its CDR3 holds 15 amino acids, cysteine through phenylalanine. Of the read, only the CDR3 DNA is kept; its 45 bases are in frame from base 1. Trimming at the junction amounts to 3 bases on V and 1 base on J, and the germline ends lie 10 bases apart. The germline V gene gives CDR1 as MNHNS and CDR2 as SASEGT. With respect to this clone: The antigen this receptor binds is unknown. The sample holds no much larger clone one base away, and base qualities are not on file.

The clonotype was recovered from a man in his thirties or forties who had recovered from COVID-19. The chain is made from TRBV6-1 and TRBJ2-1; a weak D assignment points to TRBD2 (5 bases agree). Sequencing was carried out using PBMCs or T cells enriched from blood (not recorded which). CDR3 reads: CASSDLGGSYNEQFF. Here is the DNA: TGTGCCAGCAGTGATCTTGGCGGGTCCTACAATGAGCAGTTCTTC.